The 26 T cell receptor beta chains below come from one sample, sequenced in a study of glioma-infiltrating T cells after dendritic cell vaccination. Regarding time point: after dendritic cell vaccination, including at tumor progression/relapse. The method was immunoSEQ multiplex PCR; TCRdb's version includes in-frame clones alone and lacks a portion of them. Of around 90,000 clones in the sample, roughly 77% were seen once. The specimen comprised blood, sampled after dendritic cell vaccination. These receptors were collected from a human donor with glioblastoma.

The chain links TRBV7-2 to TRBJ2-2, with D possibly matching TRBD1 (5 bases). Germline V lookup: CDR1 SGHTA, CDR2 FQGNSA. Trimming shortened V by 1 base and J by 1 base, and 16 bases separated the two germline ends. This CDR3 has 18 amino acids. CDR3 bases: TGTGCCAGCAGCTTAGTTGCAGGGATTTTTGGGAACACCGGGGAGCTGTTTTTT. This sequence encodes CASSLVAGIFGNTGELFF. Full variable domain (missing parts from reference TRBV7-2 and TRBJ2-2): GAGVSQSPSNKVTEKGKDVELRCDPISGHTALYWYRQSLGQGLEFLIYFQGNSAPDKSGLPSDRFSAERTGGSVSTLTIQRTQQEDSAVYLCASSLVAGIFGNTGELFFGEGSRLTVL.

This clone appeared a few times. V and J are TRBV19 and TRBJ1-4; the D gene is possibly TRBD1 (6 bases). The CDR3 has 13 amino acids. Germline-derived CDR1 and CDR2 are LNHDA and SQIVND (reference sequence). Trimming left V 4 bases short and J 7 bases short, with 10 bases between. This CDR3 reads CASSKARGEKLFF. The CDR3 coding sequence is TGTGCCAGTAGTAAGGCCAGGGGTGAAAAACTGTTTTTT.

The V call is TRBV6-1, the J call TRBJ2-2, with 7 bases identical to TRBD2. The trim removed 8 bases at V and 11 bases at J, leaving 17 bases unmatched. The CDR3 totals 15 residues. Germline V gene lookup returns CDR1 MNHNS and CDR2 SASEGT. As DNA, the CDR3 is TGTGCCAGCCGACGGGTCGTAGCGGGCCCGGATGAGCTGTTTTTT. It codes for CASRRVVAGPDELFF.

The chain employs TRBV2 and TRBJ2-7; D gene ambiguous. V was trimmed by 8 bases and J by 2 bases, leaving 10 bases between them. Germline V gene sequence: CDR1 SNHLY, CDR2 FYNNEI. CDR3 size: 12 residues. CDR3 sequence: CASSTATYEQYF. Written as DNA, the CDR3 is TGTGCCAGCTCCACAGCCACCTACGAGCAGTACTTC.

Turning to this clone: The junction departs from the called germline gene at one end, perhaps through a read error. This chain joins TRBV7-2 and TRBJ1-1; D gene ambiguous. The CDR3 sequence is 11 residues long. CDR1 and CDR2 from the germline V gene are SGHTA and FQGNSA. DNA of the CDR3: TGTGCCAGCAGCTTGAACCTTGCCAGAAGCTTT. This encodes CASSLNLARSF.

The V gene is TRBV7-8, the J gene TRBJ2-1; 7 bases map to TRBD1. The CDR3 covers 15 residues. The V gene's germline CDR1 is SGHVS and CDR2 FQNEAQ. J was trimmed by 2 bases and V by 7 bases; bases with no gene match: 8. This CDR3 reads CASNLKGGAYNEQFF. Here the CDR3 DNA reads TGTGCCAGCAACTTGAAAGGGGGCGCCTACAATGAGCAGTTCTTC.

In its sample, this clone was seen a few times. The genes are TRBV11-2 and TRBJ2-2; D is ambiguous. The CDR3 consists of 12 residues. The V end was cut by 7 bases, the J end by 6 bases, with 9 bases between. The germline V gene encodes CDR1 SGHAT and CDR2 FQNNGV. In DNA, the CDR3 is TGTGCCAGCACCCCCGAGGCCGGGGAGCTGTTTTTT. It specifies CASTPEAGELFF.

The table lists this clone with a count of one. The CDR3, as DNA: TGTGCCACCGTAAGCGACAGGTCGTACAATGAGCAGTTCTTC. This codes for CATVSDRSYNEQFF. The V call is TRBV6-1, the J call TRBJ2-1, with D tentatively TRBD1 (6 bases). The V and J ends lost 10 bases and 4 bases respectively, with 17 bases between them. Germline values: CDR1 MNHNS, CDR2 SASEGT. The CDR3 sequence is 14 residues long.

This clone was seen only a few times. The V gene is TRBV7-2, the J gene TRBJ2-5, with D tentatively TRBD2 (7 bases). V lost 0 bases and J 5 bases, leaving 13 bases between the germline ends. Germline CDR1 SGHTA, CDR2 FQGNSA. The CDR3 is made up of 15 amino acids. CDR3 DNA: TGTGCCAGCAGCTTAGCGGCGGGGGCGTGGGAGACCCAGTACTTC. As protein: CASSLAAGAWETQYF.

This rearrangement joins TRBV5-4 to TRBJ2-2; 9 positions agree with TRBD2. From germline, CDR1 is SGHNT and CDR2 YYREEE (reference sequence). V lost 1 base, J lost 5 bases, and 0 bases stayed unmatched. CDR3 size: 14 residues. The CDR3 loop is CASSLTSGTGELFF. The CDR3 DNA reads as TGTGCCAGCAGCTTGACTAGCGGGACCGGGGAGCTGTTTTTT.

This rearrangement joins TRBV4-2 to TRBJ2-2; the match to TRBD1 covers 8 bases. Germline V gene data show CDR1 as LGHNA and CDR2 as YNFKEQ. The CDR3 loop spans 19 amino acids. Germline trimming cut 6 bases from V and 3 bases from J; bases unmatched to any gene: 18. CDR3 sequence (DNA): TGTGCCAGCAGAGAACCGCCCAATGGGACAGGACAGCACACCGGGGAGCTGTTTTTT. Translating it yields CASREPPNGTGQHTGELFF.

This chain uses TRBV25-1 with TRBJ2-7; D is unresolved. V dropped 0 bases and J dropped 2 bases, with 8 bases sitting between them. Germline CDR1 MGHDK, CDR2 SYGVNS. CDR3 length: 14 residues. CDR3 bases: TGTGCCAGCAGTGAATATCGGCAGGCCTACGAGCAGTACTTC. This encodes CASSEYRQAYEQYF.

The V call is TRBV7-2, the J call TRBJ1-4, with 7 bases lining up with TRBD1. This CDR3 has 15 amino acids. The V segment lost 6 bases and the J segment 4 bases; nucleotides outside the gene matches: 8. Germline lookup yields CDR1 SGHTA and CDR2 FQGNSA. CDR3 sequence: CASRAGQTINEKLFF. CDR3 DNA sequence: TGTGCCAGCAGGGCGGGACAGACCATTAATGAAAAACTGTTTTTT.

The V call is TRBV7-9, the J call TRBJ2-7; 9 positions match TRBD1. Germline CDR1 SEHNR, CDR2 FQNEAQ (reference sequence). The CDR3 runs 16 residues. V was pared by 4 bases and J by 1 base, with 8 bases of the junction left unmatched. CDR3 amino acids: CASSSPSGTGSYEQYV. For the CDR3, the DNA is TGTGCCAGCAGCTCGCCCTCCGGGACAGGGTCCTACGAGCAGTACGTC.

The chain couples TRBV6-6 to TRBJ1-2; TRBD1 aligns across 10 bases. There are 16 residues in the CDR3. V lost 0 bases to trimming and J lost 7 bases; unmatched junction nucleotides: 8. Per germline, CDR1 MNHNY and CDR2 SVGAGI (reference sequence). CDR3 nucleotides: TGTGCCAGCAGTTACTCGGCCGGGACAGGGGATCTTGGCTACACCTTC. This sequence encodes CASSYSAGTGDLGYTF.

This chain joins TRBV6-1 and TRBJ2-7, with D uncertain. The CDR3 is 13 residues long. CDR1 and CDR2 (germline): MNHNS, SASEGT. Trimming stripped 7 bases from V and 3 bases from J, with 13 bases between. The CDR3 sequence: CASKYHRDYEQYV. For the CDR3, the DNA is TGTGCCAGCAAGTATCACAGAGACTACGAGCAGTACGTC.

The chain combines TRBV6-4 with TRBJ1-1, with D perhaps matching TRBD1 (5 bases). The CDR3 length is 13 residues. Germline V CDR1 and CDR2: MRHNA, SNTAGT. Trimming stripped 4 bases from V and 0 bases from J, with 6 bases between. CDR3 amino acids: CASSVQVNTEAFF. CDR3 sequence (DNA): TGTGCCAGCAGTGTACAGGTGAACACTGAAGCTTTCTTT.

This chain uses TRBV19 with TRBJ1-1; tentative D call: TRBD1 (5 bases). The V end lost 8 bases, the J end lost 8 bases, and 18 bases lay between the germline ends. Germline V lookup: CDR1 LNHDA, CDR2 SQIVND (reference sequence). The CDR3 totals 13 residues. CDR3: CASSLPGDYEAFF. The CDR3 coding sequence is TGTGCCAGTTCCCTACCGGGGGACTACGAAGCTTTCTTT.

The chain carries TRBV4-2 and TRBJ1-2; D is unclear. V lost 0 bases and J 5 bases, leaving 10 bases between the germline ends. The CDR3 covers 14 residues. Germline V gives CDR1 LGHNA, CDR2 YNFKEQ. The DNA of the CDR3 is TGTGCCAGCAGCCAAGATCAGGAAGGTTATGGCTACACCTTC. Its translation is CASSQDQEGYGYTF.

This clone came up once. V gene TRBV19 combines with J gene TRBJ2-5; 8 nucleotides align to TRBD1. The CDR3 consists of 15 residues. The ends lost 1 base at V and 7 bases at J; junction bases unmatched: 8. Per the germline V gene, CDR1 is LNHDA and CDR2 is SQIVND (reference sequence). The CDR3 loop is CASSIVTGGSGTQYF. The CDR3 region has the DNA TGTGCCAGTAGTATAGTAACAGGGGGGAGTGGGACCCAGTACTTC. Looking up the rest from reference TRBV19 and TRBJ2-5 gives the full variable domain: DGGITQSPKYLFRKEGQNVTLSCEQNLNHDAMYWYRQDPGQGLRLIYYSQIVNDFQKGDIAEGYSVSREKKESFPLTVTSAQKNPTAFYLCASSIVTGGSGTQYFGPGTRLLVL.

The chain carries TRBV7-9 and TRBJ2-2, with 8 bases matching TRBD2. This CDR3 is built from 18 residues. Trimming took 4 bases from V and 6 from J; bases not matched to a gene: 16. Germline V lookup: CDR1 SEHNR, CDR2 FQNEAQ (reference sequence). CDR3 protein: CASSSSDRREGRPGELFF. In nucleotides, the CDR3 is TGTGCCAGCAGCTCTAGCGATCGACGGGAGGGCCGGCCCGGGGAGCTGTTTTTT. Full variable domain (rest looked up from reference TRBV7-9 and TRBJ2-2): DTGVSQNPRHKITKRGQNVTFRCDPISEHNRLYWYRQTLGQGPEFLTYFQNEAQLEKSRLLSDRFSAERPKGSFSTLEIQRTEQGDSAMYLCASSSSDRREGRPGELFFGEGSRLTVL.

Details on this clone: One junction end disagrees with the germline gene, perhaps due to a read error. The chain's CDR3 is CASSIYPGGNTEAFF. Here the CDR3 DNA reads TGTGCCAGTAGTATATATCCAGGGGGTAACACCGAAGCTTTCTTT. The rearrangement links TRBV19 to TRBJ1-1; 7 bases are a match to TRBD1. Germline CDR1 reads LNHDA; CDR2 reads SQIVND (reference sequence). The length of the CDR3 is 15 residues.

This clone was observed once. This chain uses TRBV5-1 with TRBJ2-4; 9 bases map to TRBD2. This CDR3 region has 16 residues. Germline CDR1 SGHRS, CDR2 YFSETQ. V lost 0 bases, J lost 0 bases, and 1 base stayed unmatched. CDR3: CASSLGTSVAKNIQYF. The CDR3 DNA reads as TGCGCCAGCAGCTTGGGGACTAGCGTAGCCAAAAACATTCAGTACTTC.

The gene calls are TRBV7-8 and TRBJ2-1; a possible D gene is TRBD2 (6 bases). From germline, CDR1 is SGHVS and CDR2 FQNEAQ. V lost 1 base to trimming and J lost 8 bases, with 9 bases between them. The CDR3 totals 13 residues. This CDR3 reads CASSLGGAYEQFF. The CDR3 DNA sequence: TGTGCCAGCAGCTTAGGCGGGGCCTATGAGCAGTTCTTC.

The chain recombines TRBV7-2 with TRBJ2-2; no clear D gene. The CDR3 consists of 15 residues. Germline-derived CDR1 and CDR2 are SGHTA and FQGNSA. The V end lost 2 bases, the J end lost 3 bases, and 10 bases lay between the germline ends. The CDR3 sequence: CASSLSLQYTGELFF. The DNA for the CDR3 is TGTGCCAGCAGCTTAAGTTTACAGTACACCGGGGAGCTGTTTTTT.

The chain joins TRBV7-2 to TRBJ2-7; 11 bases align to TRBD1. CDR3 length: 14 amino acids. Germline assignment: CDR1 SGHTA and CDR2 FQGNSA. V lost 3 bases and J lost 3; bases outside the gene matches: 1. The CDR3 here is CASSLGQGVYEQYF. The CDR3 DNA sequence: TGTGCCAGCAGCTTGGGACAGGGGGTCTACGAGCAGTACTTC.